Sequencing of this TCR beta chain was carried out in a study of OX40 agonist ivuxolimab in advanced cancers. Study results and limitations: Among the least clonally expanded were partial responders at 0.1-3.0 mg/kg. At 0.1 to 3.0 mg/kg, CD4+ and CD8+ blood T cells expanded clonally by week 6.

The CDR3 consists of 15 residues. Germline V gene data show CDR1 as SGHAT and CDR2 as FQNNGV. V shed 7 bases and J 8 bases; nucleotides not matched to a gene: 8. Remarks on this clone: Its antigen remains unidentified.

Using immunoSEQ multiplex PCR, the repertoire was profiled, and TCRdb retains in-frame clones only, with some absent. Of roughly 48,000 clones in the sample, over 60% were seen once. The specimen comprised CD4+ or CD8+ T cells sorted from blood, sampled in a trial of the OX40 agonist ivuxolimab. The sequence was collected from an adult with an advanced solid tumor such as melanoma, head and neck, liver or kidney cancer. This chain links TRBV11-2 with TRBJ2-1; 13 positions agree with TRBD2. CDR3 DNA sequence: TGTGCCAGCACCCCAGGACTAGCGGGAGAGGATGAGCAGTTCTTC. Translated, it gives CASTPGLAGEDEQFF.